Listed below are T cell receptor beta chains from one sample, sequenced in a study of read filtering for tumor transcriptome and immune sequencing. TCRdb used MiXCR to reprocess the reads, holding one entry per CDR3 protein. The table has approximately 58,000 distinct CDR3 sequences, around 12% seen once; the top ten hold around 15%. Sequenced material: a population of CD138-negative cells sorted from bone marrow. The source is a donor at least 40 years old with multiple myeloma. The CDR3 runs from the conserved cysteine through the conserved F or W. A D gene is named only where the DNA matches it firmly. The size field is filled for only some rows; it gives once, few, many or a size class.

>TRBJ1-2|NA|TRBV19|NA
TGTGCCAGTAGTATAATTGGACGGAAACTCCGGGGCTACACCTTC
CASSIIGRKLRGYTF
>TRBJ2-2|NA|TRBV18|many
TGTGCCAGCTCTCCTTTGAATCCCACTGACACCGGGGAGCTGTTTTTT
CASSPLNPTDTGELFF
>TRBJ1-1|NA|TRBV29-1|many
TGCAGCGCAAAGCACGGGAGCACTGAAGCTTTCTTT
CSAKHGSTEAFF
>TRBJ2-5|NA|TRBV4-1|many
TGCGCCAGCAGCCAAGTCGCTAGCTCGGGAGAGACCCAGTACTTC
CASSQVASSGETQYF
>TRBJ2-7|NA|TRBV5-1|NA
TGCGCCAGCAGCTTGGAGGAGGCACACTACTACGAGCAGTACTTC
CASSLEEAHYYEQYF
>TRBJ1-1|NA|TRBV19|many
NA
CASSITFGAPNTEAFF
>TRBJ2-1|TRBD1|TRBV5-1|many
TGCGCCAGCAGCTTGGGGGACAGGGTCGAACATGAGCAGTTCTTC
CASSLGDRVEHEQFF
>TRBJ2-7|TRBD1|TRBV5-1|many
TGCGCCAGCAGCCTGACAGGGGAATCCTACGAGCAGTACTTC
CASSLTGESYEQYF
>TRBJ1-6|NA|TRBV12-3/TRBV12-4|many
TGTGCCAGCAGTTTGGTGGAGAATTCACCCCTCCACTTT
CASSLVENSPLHF
>TRBJ1-1|NA|TRBV5-6|many
TGTGCCAGCAGCTTTAGGCAGAGCGATACGGCTTTCTTT
CASSFRQSDTAFF
>TRBJ1-2|NA|TRBV7-8|many
TGTGCCAGCAGCTTAGCGAGGACAGTCCTAGGGGTTGACTACACCTTC
CASSLARTVLGVDYTF
>TRBJ1-5|NA|TRBV7-8|many
TGTGCCAGCAGCTTACTGGTTAGTAACAGTCGCAATCAGCCCCAGCATTTT
CASSLLVSNSRNQPQHF
>TRBJ1-3|NA|TRBV20-1|NA
TGCAGTGCTACCGGGGGGTCAGGAAACACCATATATTTT
CSATGGSGNTIYF
>TRBJ1-4|NA|TRBV3-1|many
TGTGCCAGCAGCCGACGGGCAACTAATGAAAAACTGTTTTTT
CASSRRATNEKLFF
>TRBJ2-3|NA|TRBV2|many
TGTGCCAGCATGGGGGGGCCAAGTTCAGATACGCAGTATTTT
CASMGGPSSDTQYF
>TRBJ2-6|TRBD2|TRBV6-2/TRBV6-3|many
TGTGCCAGCAGCCAACGGGAGGCCTCTGGGGCCAACGTCCTGACTTTC
CASSQREASGANVLTF
>TRBJ1-2|TRBD1|TRBV6-1|NA
TGTGCCAGCAGTGACAACAGGGGGCGAGATGGCTACACCTTC
CASSDNRGRDGYTF
>TRBJ2-2|NA|TRBV5-1|NA
TGCGCCAGCAGCCGTGGCGGGGCGGCCGATCGTGGCACCGGGGAGCTGTTTTTT
CASSRGGAADRGTGELFF
>TRBJ1-1|NA|TRBV29-1|many
TGCAGCGTTGGTGGTTTGCGGGCAAGCACTGAAGCTTTCTTT
CSVGGLRASTEAFF
>TRBJ2-7|TRBD1|TRBV29-1|many
TGCAGCGTTTCTGGACAGGGAGTCTCCTACGAGCAGTACTTC
CSVSGQGVSYEQYF
>TRBJ1-1|NA|TRBV12-3/TRBV12-4|NA
TGTGCCAGCAGTCGGACCGATTACTCTTTCTTT
CASSRTDYSFF
>TRBJ1-1|NA|TRBV30|many
TGTGCCTGGAGTGTACAAGAGAATACTGAAGCTTTCTTT
CAWSVQENTEAFF